Below are 11 T cell receptor beta chains sequenced from a single sample in a study of shared clonotypes between healthy human individuals. Method: immunoSEQ multiplex PCR; TCRdb's copy keeps in-frame clones and lacks some. Seen here are about 1.4 million clones, approximately 97% observed once, and the top ten hold 1.2%. Input material: naive CD4+ T cells sorted from blood. Subset described: CD45RA+ positively selected. These receptors were obtained from a man aged 25 to 40 in good health.

This chain joins TRBV19 and TRBJ2-1; 8 nucleotides match TRBD2. CDR1 is LNHDA, CDR2 SQIVND, per germline (reference sequence). The CDR3 contains 19 residues. V was pared by 3 bases and J by 1 base, with 14 bases of the junction left unmatched. The CDR3 spells CASSISPGTRGRSYNEQFF. CDR3 nucleotides: TGTGCCAGTAGTATTTCCCCCGGGACTAGAGGAAGGTCCTACAATGAGCAGTTCTTC.

The chain has TRBV5-1 and TRBJ2-1, with D tentatively TRBD1 or TRBD2 (5 bases each). The germline gives CDR1 SGHRS, CDR2 YFSETQ. Trimming cost V 4 bases and J 6 bases, with 20 bases left between them. The CDR3 covers 16 residues. In DNA form, the CDR3 reads TGCGCCAGCAGCCTCACCGGGACCACCGGCACCAATGAGCAGTTCTTC. This sequence encodes CASSLTGTTGTNEQFF.

The J gene is TRBJ1-3, the V gene TRBV28; tentative D call: TRBD1 (5 bases). Germline V CDR1 and CDR2: MDHEN, SYDVKM. Trimming cost V 6 bases and J 7 bases, with 13 bases left between them. This CDR3 region has 13 residues. The CDR3: CASSSGLFNTIYF. CDR3 DNA sequence: TGTGCCAGCAGCTCAGGGTTATTCAACACCATATATTTT.

Here the CDR3 reads CASSALYRASFIEQFF. The CDR3 DNA is TGCGCCAGCAGCGCACTTTACAGGGCAAGCTTTATTGAGCAGTTCTTC. J is TRBJ2-1 and V is TRBV10-2; weak D call: TRBD1 (6 bases). From germline, CDR1 is WSHSY and CDR2 SAAADI. The V and J ends lost 6 bases and 9 bases respectively, with 24 bases between them. The CDR3 sequence is 16 residues long.

This chain links TRBV5-5 with TRBJ2-7; D gene unclear. The germline V gene encodes CDR1 SGHKS and CDR2 YYEKEE (reference sequence). There are 13 residues in the CDR3. The germline V and J ends were trimmed by 2 bases and 3 bases, with 9 bases remaining between them. The CDR3 is CASSFAIYYEQYF. The CDR3 coding sequence is TGTGCCAGCAGCTTTGCAATTTACTACGAGCAGTACTTC.

This clone was counted a single time. The gene calls are TRBV12-5 and TRBJ2-3; D may be TRBD2 (6 bases). Germline assignment: CDR1 LGHNT and CDR2 FRNRAP. Trimming removed 2 bases at V and 4 bases at J, with 19 bases between. This CDR3 has 17 amino acids. The CDR3 DNA is TGTGCTAGTGGTTTGACATCCGGGAACACGGGGGCAGATACGCAGTATTTT. The encoded protein is CASGLTSGNTGADTQYF.

The chain combines TRBV25-1 with TRBJ2-7; 9 bases match TRBD1. Germline loops: CDR1 MGHDK, CDR2 SYGVNS. The CDR3 is 16 residues long. V was clipped by 2 bases and J by 1 base; unmatched bases: 6. The chain's CDR3 is CASSESGDRVSYEQYF. CDR3 DNA: TGTGCCAGCAGTGAAAGCGGGGACAGGGTATCCTACGAGCAGTACTTC.

The rearrangement joins TRBV18 to TRBJ2-3; the D gene is possibly TRBD1 (6 bases). This CDR3 is 19 amino acids long. The germline CDR1 and CDR2 sequences are KGHSH and LQKENI. The V and J ends lost 2 bases and 0 bases respectively, with 21 bases between them. The CDR3, as DNA: TGTGCCAGCTCACCATCCCGGACAGCTCGAGAGAAAAGCACAGATACGCAGTATTTT. Protein: CASSPSRTAREKSTDTQYF.

The gene calls are TRBV28 and TRBJ1-4; D not resolved. This CDR3 contains 15 residues. CDR1 MDHEN and CDR2 SYDVKM come from the germline V gene. Trimming took off 3 bases at V and 6 bases at J, with 14 bases between the two ends. The CDR3 protein is CASSFRTSVDEKLFF. DNA for the CDR3: TGTGCCAGCAGTTTCCGAACATCGGTCGATGAAAAACTGTTTTTT.

The gene calls are TRBV9 and TRBJ2-2; TRBD2 agrees at 12 bases. V lost 4 bases and J lost 3; bases outside the gene matches: 19. The germline V gene has CDR1 SGDLS and CDR2 YYNGEE. The CDR3 covers 21 residues. The CDR3 loop reads CASSPRGVTASGRADTGELFF. The CDR3 DNA reads as TGTGCCAGCAGCCCCCGCGGCGTAACCGCTAGCGGGAGGGCCGACACCGGGGAGCTGTTTTTT.

The rearrangement links TRBV6-1 to TRBJ2-2; TRBD2 agrees at 14 bases. J lost 8 bases, V lost 4 bases, and 6 bases had no gene match. The CDR3 length is 16 residues. CDR1 is MNHNS, CDR2 SASEGT, per germline. The CDR3 loop is CASSVGLAGVGGELFF. CDR3 bases: TGTGCCAGCAGTGTGGGACTAGCGGGAGTTGGGGGGGAGCTGTTTTTT.